Listed here are 7 T cell receptor beta chains from one sample, sequenced in a study of patients and donors after allogeneic stem cell transplantation. TCRdb fed the RT-PCR reads into MiXCR, producing one record per CDR3 protein. The sample lists tens of thousands of distinct CDR3 sequences; approximately 5% were seen once. The specimen sequenced was blood, either unsorted or a sorted T cell fraction (not recorded which). These TCRs come from a human donor who was either an allogeneic HSCT recipient or a stem cell or donor lymphocyte infusion donor (not recorded which). It is not recorded whose cells these are; they may come from a transplant donor.

This clonotype was recorded a few times. The genes are TRBV9 and TRBJ2-1; D uncertain. The CDR3 spans 15 residues. V was pared by 0 bases and J by 2 bases, with 9 bases between. Germline assignment: CDR1 SGDLS and CDR2 YYNGEE. CDR3 sequence reads: CASSVVGSTYNEQFF. In DNA form, the CDR3 reads TGTGCCAGCAGCGTAGTAGGATCCACCTACAATGAGCAGTTCTTC.

This clonotype was observed many times. The V and J genes are TRBV6-1 and TRBJ1-4; maybe TRBD1 (5 bases). This CDR3 contains 16 residues. With 7 bases removed from V and 0 bases from J, the gap between germline ends came to 15 bases. CDR1 and CDR2 from the germline V gene are MNHNS and SASEGT. In DNA form, the CDR3 reads TGTGCCAGCACCCGGGACGGATCCGCAACTAATGAAAAACTGTTTTTT. Protein: CASTRDGSATNEKLFF.

This clonotype was counted many times. V and J are TRBV11-2 and TRBJ2-1, with 7 bases aligning to TRBD2. The J segment lost 4 bases and the V segment lost 6 bases, leaving 12 bases of the junction unmatched. In germline, CDR1 is SGHAT, CDR2 FQNNGV. The CDR3 runs 16 residues. For the CDR3, the DNA is TGTGCCAGCAGGGGGCCGGCTAGCGGAGTTTACAATGAGCAGTTCTTC. This encodes CASRGPASGVYNEQFF. The whole variable domain, filled in from reference TRBV11-2 and TRBJ2-1, reads EAGVAQSPRYKIIEKRQSVAFWCNPISGHATLYWYQQILGQGPKLLIQFQNNGVVDDSQLPKDRFSAERLKGVDSTLKIQPAKLEDSAVYLCASRGPASGVYNEQFFGPGTRLTVL.

This clonotype has at least ten counts. V is TRBV3-1 and J is TRBJ2-3; D remains ambiguous. This CDR3 contains 13 residues. V was cut by 0 bases and J by 5 bases, with 6 bases left in between. The germline CDR1 and CDR2 sequences are LGHDT and YNNKEL (reference sequence). CDR3 coding DNA: TGTGCCAGCAGCCAAGAGAAAGGAGATACGCAGTATTTT. This translates into CASSQEKGDTQYF.

This clonotype appeared many times. CDR3 DNA: TGTGCCAGCAGATTTGGGGGACAGTCCTACGAGCAGTACTTC. This gives the protein CASRFGGQSYEQYF. The gene calls are TRBV5-5 and TRBJ2-7; 7 nucleotides line up with TRBD1. This CDR3 region has 14 residues. The trim removed 5 bases at V and 1 base at J, leaving 6 bases unmatched. Germline-derived CDR1 and CDR2 are SGHKS and YYEKEE (reference sequence).

This clonotype was counted many times. The chain carries TRBV20-1 and TRBJ1-3; 9 nucleotides line up with TRBD1. Germline loops: CDR1 DFQATT, CDR2 SNEGSKA (reference sequence). Unmatched junction bases numbered 9, after V lost 1 base and J lost 5 bases. The CDR3 sequence is 16 residues long. In DNA, the CDR3 is TGCAGTGCTAGAGTCCCCGGGACAGGGACTCGAAACACCATATATTTT. Protein: CSARVPGTGTRNTIYF.

This clonotype has ten or more counts. This sequence joins TRBV6-5 and TRBJ2-1; D possibly matches TRBD1 or TRBD2 (5 bases each). V dropped 5 bases and J dropped 11 bases, with 10 bases sitting between them. This CDR3 comprises 11 residues. The V gene's germline CDR1 is MNHEY and CDR2 SVGAGI. CDR3 sequence: CASSTPGQQFF. As DNA, the CDR3 is TGTGCCAGCAGTACGCCGGGACAGCAGTTCTTC.